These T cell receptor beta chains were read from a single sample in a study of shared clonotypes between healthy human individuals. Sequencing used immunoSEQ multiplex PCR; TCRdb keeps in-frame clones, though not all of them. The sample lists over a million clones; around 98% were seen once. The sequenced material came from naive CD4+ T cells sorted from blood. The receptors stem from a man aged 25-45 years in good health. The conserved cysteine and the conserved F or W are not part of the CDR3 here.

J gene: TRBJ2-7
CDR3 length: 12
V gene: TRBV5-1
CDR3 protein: ASSLAPGGYEQY

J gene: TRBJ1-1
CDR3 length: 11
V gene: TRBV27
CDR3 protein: ASGVSTNTEAF

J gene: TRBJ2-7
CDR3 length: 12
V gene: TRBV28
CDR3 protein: ASSWVLSSYEQY

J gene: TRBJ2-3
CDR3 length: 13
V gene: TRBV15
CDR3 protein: ATALPLIGTDTQY

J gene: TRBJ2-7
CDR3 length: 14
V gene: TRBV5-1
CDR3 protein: ASSLDPGLAGGEQY

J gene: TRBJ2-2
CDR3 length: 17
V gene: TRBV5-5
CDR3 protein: ASSLDHFGDYANTGELF

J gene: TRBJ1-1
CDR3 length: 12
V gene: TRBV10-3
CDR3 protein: AIGKDNLNTEAF

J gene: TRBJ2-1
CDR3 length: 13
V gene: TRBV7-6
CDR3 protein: ASSLGSGRYNEQF

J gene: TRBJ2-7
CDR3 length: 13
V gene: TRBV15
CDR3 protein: ATSREAVPSYEQY

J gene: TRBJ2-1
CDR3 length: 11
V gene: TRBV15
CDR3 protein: ATSRERDRGLF

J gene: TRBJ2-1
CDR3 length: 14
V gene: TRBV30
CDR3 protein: AWRGPGAAIGDEQF

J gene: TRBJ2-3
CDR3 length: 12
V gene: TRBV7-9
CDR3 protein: ASSFSGPGDTQY

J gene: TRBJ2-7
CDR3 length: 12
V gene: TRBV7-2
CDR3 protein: ASSFTSGTYEQY

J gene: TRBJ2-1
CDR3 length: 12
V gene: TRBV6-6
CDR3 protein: ASTGLAGYNEQF

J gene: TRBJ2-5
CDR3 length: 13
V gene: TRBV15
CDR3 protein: ATSRDLGGGETQY

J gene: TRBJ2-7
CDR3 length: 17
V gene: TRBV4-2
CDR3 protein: ASSQGSLAGVGSSYEQY

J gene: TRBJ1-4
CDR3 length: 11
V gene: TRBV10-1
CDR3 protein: ARRRGGMRKLF

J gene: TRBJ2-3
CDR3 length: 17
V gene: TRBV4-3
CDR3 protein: ASSQFRGAGTGPPDTQY

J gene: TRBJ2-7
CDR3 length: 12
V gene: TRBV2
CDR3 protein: ASSRDIGNYEQY

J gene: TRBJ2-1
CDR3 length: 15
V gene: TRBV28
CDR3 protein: ASSYRTGGPSGNEQF

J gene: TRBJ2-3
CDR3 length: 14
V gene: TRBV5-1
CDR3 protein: ASSLSLAGGLDTQY

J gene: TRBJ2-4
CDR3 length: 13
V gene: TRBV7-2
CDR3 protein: ASSLAQGGLNIQY

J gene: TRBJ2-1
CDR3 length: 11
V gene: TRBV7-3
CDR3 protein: ASSFEDYNEQF

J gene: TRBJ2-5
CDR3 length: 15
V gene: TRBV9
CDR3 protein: ASSVARTSGLQETQY

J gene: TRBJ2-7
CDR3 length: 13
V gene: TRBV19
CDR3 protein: ASRIAGGGSYEQY

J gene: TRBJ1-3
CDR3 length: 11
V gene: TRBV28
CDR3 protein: ASSSMPGNTIY

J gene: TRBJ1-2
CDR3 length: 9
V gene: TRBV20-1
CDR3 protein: SASPGGGYT

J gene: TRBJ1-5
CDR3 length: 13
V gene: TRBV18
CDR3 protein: ASSPGGNGNQPQH

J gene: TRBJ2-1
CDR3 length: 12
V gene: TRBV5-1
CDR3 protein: ASSSDHGVHEQF

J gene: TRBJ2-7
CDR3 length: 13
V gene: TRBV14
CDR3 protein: ASSSDRGRSYEQY

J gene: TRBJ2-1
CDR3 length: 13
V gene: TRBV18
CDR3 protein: ASSLQAGARHEQF

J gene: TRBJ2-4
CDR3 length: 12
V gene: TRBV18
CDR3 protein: ASSPVPGWNIQY

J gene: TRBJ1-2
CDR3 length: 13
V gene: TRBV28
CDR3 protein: ASTQPGVNNYGYT

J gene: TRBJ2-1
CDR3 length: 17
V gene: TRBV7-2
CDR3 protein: ASSSPRTSGRGLNNEQF

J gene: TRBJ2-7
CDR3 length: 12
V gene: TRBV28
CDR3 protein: ASSMPGQTYEQY

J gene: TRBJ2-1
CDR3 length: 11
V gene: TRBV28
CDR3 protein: ASKLGSGGEQF

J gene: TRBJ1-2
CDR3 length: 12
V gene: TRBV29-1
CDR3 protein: SVDERQDNYGYT

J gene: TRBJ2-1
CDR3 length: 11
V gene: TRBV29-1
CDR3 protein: SVASSSYNEQF

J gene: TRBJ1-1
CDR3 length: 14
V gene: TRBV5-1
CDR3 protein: ASSEAYGGSNTEAF

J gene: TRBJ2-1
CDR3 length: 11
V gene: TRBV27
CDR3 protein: ATAATWINEQF

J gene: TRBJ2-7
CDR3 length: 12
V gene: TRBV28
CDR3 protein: ASSQTSGRYEQY

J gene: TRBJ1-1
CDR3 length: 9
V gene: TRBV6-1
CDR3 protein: ASRWTREAF

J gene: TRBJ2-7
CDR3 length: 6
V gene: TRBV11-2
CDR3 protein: ASSLGG

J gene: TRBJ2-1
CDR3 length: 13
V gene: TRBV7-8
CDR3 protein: ASRSSTSGSGEQF

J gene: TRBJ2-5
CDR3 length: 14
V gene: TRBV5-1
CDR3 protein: ASSSTSGRGQETQY

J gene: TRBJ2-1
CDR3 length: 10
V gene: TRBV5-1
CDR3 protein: ASSPTGDEQF

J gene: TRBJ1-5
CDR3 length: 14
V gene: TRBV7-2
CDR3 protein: ASSRLGNSGNQPQH

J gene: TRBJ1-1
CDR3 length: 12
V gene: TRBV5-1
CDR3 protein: ASSSAGWEAEAF

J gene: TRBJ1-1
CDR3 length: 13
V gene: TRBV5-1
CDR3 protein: ASSLGGRMNTEAF

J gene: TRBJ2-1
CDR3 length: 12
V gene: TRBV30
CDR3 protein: AWNPGLSYNEQF

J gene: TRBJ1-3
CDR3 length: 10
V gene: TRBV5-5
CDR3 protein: ASSARGNTIY

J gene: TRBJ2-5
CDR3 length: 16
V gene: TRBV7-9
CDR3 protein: ASSFPPGTSGYQETQY

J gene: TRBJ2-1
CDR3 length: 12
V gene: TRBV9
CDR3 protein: ASSVVGGNNEQF

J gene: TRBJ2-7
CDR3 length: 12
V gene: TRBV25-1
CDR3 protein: ASSGRDGVYEQY

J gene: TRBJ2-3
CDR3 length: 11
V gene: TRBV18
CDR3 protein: ASSPPSSDTQY

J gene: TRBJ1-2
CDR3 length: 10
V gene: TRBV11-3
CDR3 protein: ASSHSGDGYT

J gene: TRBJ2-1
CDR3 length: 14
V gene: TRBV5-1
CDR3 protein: ASSFDPNIAYNEQF

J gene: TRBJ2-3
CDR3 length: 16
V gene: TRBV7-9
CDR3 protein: ASSPGTSGRGSTDTQY

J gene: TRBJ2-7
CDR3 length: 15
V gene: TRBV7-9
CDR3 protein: ASSPSGRSPGGDEQY